This T cell receptor (beta chain) appears in the sequencing data of a study of shared clonotypes between healthy human individuals. Across the whole study: Per donor, CD8 memory used one plate, CD8 naive used two, CD4 memory used three and CD4 naive used three.

Germline V gene data show CDR1 as SGHTA and CDR2 as FQGNSA. Trimming took 1 base from V and 10 from J, leaving 6 bases between them. The CDR3 loop spans 11 amino acids. Per the original methods: Owing to the provision of junction-only sequences devoid of quality scores by immunoSEQ, filtering differed. Assay used: immunoSEQ multiplex PCR; TCRdb lists only in-frame clones, some missing. From that table come the V and J calls and clone size; the DNA was used to work out D and trimming. The sample yields about 2 million clones, roughly 94% seen once. Both subsets, CD45RA+ naive and CD45RA-negative memory, were split from the CD4+ cells.

This clonotype originated in a man in his late teens or twenties in good health. The gene calls are TRBV7-2 and TRBJ2-3; D is undetermined. Sequenced: naive CD4+ T cells sorted from blood. The subset here: CD45RA+ positively selected. The CDR3: CASSLEAAQYF. The CDR3 DNA follows: TGTGCCAGCAGCTTAGAGGCTGCGCAGTATTTT.